This T cell receptor beta chain was profiled in a study of T-cell reconstitution after alpha-beta-depleted transplantation in children. TCRbeta library preparation incorporated unique molecular identifiers. TCRdb reanalysed the PCR reads using MiXCR and keeps one entry per CDR3 protein. The sample consists of fewer than 550,000 distinct CDR3 sequences, 10% to 12% of them appearing once. Germline loops: CDR1 KGHSH, CDR2 LQKENI. The CDR3 runs to 15 residues. V dropped 3 bases and J dropped 6 bases, with 17 bases sitting between them. The clonotype comes from a female patient between 2 and 15 years old who had a stem cell transplant for aplastic anemia, so the T cells may come from the graft donor. This chain links TRBV18 with TRBJ1-1; D uncertain. Sequencing used PBMCs, mostly from graft donor cells, obtained 180 days after TCRalphabeta/CD19-depleted stem cell transplant. As DNA, the CDR3 is TGTGCCAGCTCACCGATACCTCAGGTGTACTCTGAAGCTTTCTTT. It yields the protein CASSPIPQVYSEAFF.